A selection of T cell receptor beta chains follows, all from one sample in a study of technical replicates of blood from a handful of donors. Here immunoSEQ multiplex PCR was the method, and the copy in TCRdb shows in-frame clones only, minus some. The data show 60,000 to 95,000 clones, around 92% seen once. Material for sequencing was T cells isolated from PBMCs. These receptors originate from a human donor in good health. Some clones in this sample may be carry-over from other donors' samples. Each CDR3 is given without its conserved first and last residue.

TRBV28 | ASRQGQAVGQPQH
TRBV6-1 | ASSPGQGFGVGYT
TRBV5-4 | ASSLGSGDSLQF
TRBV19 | ASSPHGAGGPNTQY
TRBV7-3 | ASSTWTGDTEAF
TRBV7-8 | ASSPDLAYEQY
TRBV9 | ASSLSPGSTDTQY
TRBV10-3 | AISTGDYTEAF
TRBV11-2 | ASSYRGVSGELF
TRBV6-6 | ASSYSRDTEAF
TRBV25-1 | ASSLFPNEQF
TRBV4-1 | ASSQGAGMNTEAF
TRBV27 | ASSLTSVIDQPQH
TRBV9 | ASSVGGGIEAF
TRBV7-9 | ASSLSGQGVDGYT
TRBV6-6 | ASSYGPDTQY
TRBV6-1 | ASSIGGTRLYEQY
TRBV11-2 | ASSLGRGGTEAF